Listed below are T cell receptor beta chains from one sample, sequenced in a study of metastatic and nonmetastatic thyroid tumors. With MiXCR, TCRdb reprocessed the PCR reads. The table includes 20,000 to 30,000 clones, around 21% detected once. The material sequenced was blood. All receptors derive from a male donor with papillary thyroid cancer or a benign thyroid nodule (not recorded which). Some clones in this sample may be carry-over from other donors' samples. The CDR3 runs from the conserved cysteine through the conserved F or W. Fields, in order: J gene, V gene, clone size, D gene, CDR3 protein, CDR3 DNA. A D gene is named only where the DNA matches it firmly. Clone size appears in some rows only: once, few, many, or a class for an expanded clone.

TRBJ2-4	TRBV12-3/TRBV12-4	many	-	CASSLVVSYKNIQYF	TGTGCCAGCAGTTTAGTAGTTTCGTACAAAAACATTCAGTACTTC
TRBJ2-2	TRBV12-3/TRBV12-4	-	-	CASSLSGRSTGELFF	TGTGCCAGCAGTTTATCAGGGAGGAGCACCGGGGAGCTGTTTTTT
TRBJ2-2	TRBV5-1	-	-	CASSLLTSRRSGTNTGELFF	TGCGCCAGCAGCTTATTAACATCCCGCAGGAGCGGAACGAACACCGGGGAGCTGTTTTTT
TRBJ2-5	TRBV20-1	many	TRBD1	CSARTPGTGAETQYF	TGCAGTGCTAGAACCCCAGGGACAGGGGCGGAGACCCAGTACTTC
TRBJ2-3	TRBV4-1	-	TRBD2	CTSSPHSTSGRSDTQYF	TGCACCAGCAGCCCCCACTCGACTAGCGGTAGATCGGATACGCAGTATTTT
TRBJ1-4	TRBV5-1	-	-	CASSLGGFNEKLFF	TGCGCCAGCAGCTTAGGGGGGTTTAATGAAAAACTGTTTTTT
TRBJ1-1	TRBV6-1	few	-	CASDRNTEAFF	TGTGCCAGCGATAGAAACACTGAAGCTTTCTTT
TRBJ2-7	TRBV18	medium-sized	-	CASSPTGIPPYEQYF	TGTGCCAGCTCACCAACAGGGATACCACCCTACGAGCAGTACTTC
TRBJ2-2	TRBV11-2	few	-	CASSVVTGLANTGELFF	TGTGCCAGCAGCGTAGTGACAGGCCTCGCGAACACCGGGGAGCTGTTTTTT
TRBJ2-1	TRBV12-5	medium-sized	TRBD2	CASGSSRDYYNEQFF	TGTGCTAGTGGTTCCTCCCGGGACTACTACAATGAGCAGTTCTTC
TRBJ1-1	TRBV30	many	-	CAWSVGGILNTEAFF	TGTGCCTGGAGTGTAGGGGGGATTTTGAACACTGAAGCTTTCTTT
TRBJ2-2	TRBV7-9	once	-	CASSPTSGTGELFF	TGTGCCAGCAGCCCCACGTCGGGCACTGGGGAGCTGTTTTTT
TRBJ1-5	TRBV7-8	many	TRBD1	CASSLSPGQGLQPQHF	TGTGCCAGCAGCCTAAGTCCGGGACAGGGTCTTCAGCCCCAGCATTTT
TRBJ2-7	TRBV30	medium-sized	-	CAWSRGGLNYEQYF	TGTGCCTGGAGTCGGGGTGGACTTAACTACGAGCAGTACTTC
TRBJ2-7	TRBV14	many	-	CASSQDTIGEQYF	TGTGCCAGCAGCCAGGACACTATAGGGGAGCAGTACTTC
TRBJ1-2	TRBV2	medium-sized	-	CASRTDVGYGYTF	TGTGCCAGCAGGACGGATGTGGGCTATGGCTACACCTTC
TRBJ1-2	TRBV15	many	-	CATSRDRSYGYTF	TGTGCCACCAGCAGGGACAGATCCTATGGCTACACCTTC
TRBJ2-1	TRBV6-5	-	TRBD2	CASIMTSGSGSYNEQFF	TGTGCCAGCATTATGACTAGCGGGAGTGGGTCCTACAATGAGCAGTTCTTC
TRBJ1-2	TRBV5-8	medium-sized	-	CASSFRTRPSYGYTF	TGTGCCAGCAGCTTTCGTACGCGGCCGTCCTATGGCTACACCTTC
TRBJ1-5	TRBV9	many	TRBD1	CASGQGNGNQPQHF	TGTGCCAGCGGACAGGGGAACGGCAATCAGCCCCAGCATTTT
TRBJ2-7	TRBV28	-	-	CASTRLLGDNEQYF	TGTGCCAGCACTAGGTTGCTAGGGGACAACGAGCAGTACTTC
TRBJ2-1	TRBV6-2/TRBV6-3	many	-	CASSRTDEQFF	TGTGCCAGCAGCCGGACAGATGAGCAGTTCTTC
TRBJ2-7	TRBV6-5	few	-	CASSYFSTSIGNYEQYF	TGTGCCAGCAGTTACTTTTCCACTAGCATAGGTAACTACGAGCAGTACTTC
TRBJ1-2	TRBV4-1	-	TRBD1	CASSQGTGVYGYTF	TGCGCCAGCAGCCAAGGAACAGGGGTCTATGGCTACACCTTC
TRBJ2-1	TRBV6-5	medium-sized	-	CASSYSISSVGNEQFF	TGTGCCAGCAGTTACTCGATTTCTTCAGTGGGCAATGAGCAGTTCTTC
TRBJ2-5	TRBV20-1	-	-	CSAGDRSGIQETQYF	TGCAGTGCTGGAGATAGGAGCGGAATTCAAGAGACCCAGTACTTC
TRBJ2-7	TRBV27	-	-	CSSSRPTGLVYEQYF	TGTTCCAGCAGCCGACCCACAGGGTTGGTATACGAGCAGTACTTC
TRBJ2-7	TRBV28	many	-	CASSGGDRSYEQYF	TGTGCCAGCAGTGGGGGGGACAGGTCCTACGAGCAGTACTTC
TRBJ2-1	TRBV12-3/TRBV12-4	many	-	CASRQVDEQFF	TGTGCCAGCCGCCAGGTCGATGAGCAGTTCTTC
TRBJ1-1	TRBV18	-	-	CASSPPPRGTGMNTEAFF	TGTGCCAGCTCACCACCTCCCAGGGGTACTGGCATGAACACTGAAGCTTTCTTT
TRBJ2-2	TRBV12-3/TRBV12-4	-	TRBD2	CASMTSGRDTGELFF	TGTGCCAGCATGACTAGCGGGAGGGACACCGGGGAGCTGTTTTTT